The sequence of this T cell receptor beta chain was determined in a study of blood T cell repertoires in COVID-19. Assay: immunoSEQ multiplex PCR; the TCRdb copy retains only in-frame clones and omits some. Of fewer than 400,000 clones in the sample, 89% were seen once. The CDR3 contains 15 residues. Trimming at V came to 4 bases and at J to 7 bases, leaving 7 bases not matched to a gene. The V gene's germline CDR1 is SGHKS and CDR2 YYEKEE (reference sequence). This sequence was found in a woman aged 25 to 45 with COVID-19, enrolled during active disease. Sequenced material: peripheral blood. This sequence joins TRBV5-5 and TRBJ1-4; 10 bases are shared with TRBD1. The CDR3 protein is CASSPTGGDGEKLFF. CDR3 nucleotide sequence: TGTGCCAGCAGCCCGACAGGGGGCGATGGTGAAAAACTGTTTTTT.